The rows below give T cell receptor beta chains drawn from one sample of a study of OX40 agonist ivuxolimab in advanced cancers. Only in-frame clones appear in the TCRdb table, and some are missing; sequencing was by immunoSEQ multiplex PCR. This table has some 90,000 clones, more than 90% appearing once. The input for sequencing was CD4+ or CD8+ T cells sorted from blood, taken in a trial of the OX40 agonist ivuxolimab. These receptors all stem from an adult with an advanced solid tumor such as melanoma, head and neck, liver or kidney cancer. CDR3s include the opening cysteine and the closing phenylalanine or tryptophan. Each record gives: D gene, clone size, J gene, V gene, CDR3 DNA, CDR3 protein. D genes are given only for firm matches. Size is omitted from some rows. Given values are once, few, many or a class for expanded clones.

d_gene: TRBD2; abundance: .; j_gene: TRBJ2-7; v_gene: TRBV18; CDR3nt: TGTGCCAGCTCACCTTCAATTATCACTAGCGGGGAAGGAGAGCAGTACTTC; CDR3aa: CASSPSIITSGEGEQYF
d_gene: TRBD2; abundance: .; j_gene: TRBJ2-7; v_gene: TRBV11-2; CDR3nt: TGTGCCAGCAGCACGCAAGCGGGAGGGCCCCACGAGCAGTACTTC; CDR3aa: CASSTQAGGPHEQYF
d_gene: TRBD2; abundance: .; j_gene: TRBJ2-5; v_gene: TRBV5-1; CDR3nt: TGCGCCAGCAGCTTTTTCCCCCGACTAGCGGAGCGCCAAGAGACCCAGTACTTC; CDR3aa: CASSFFPRLAERQETQYF
d_gene: .; abundance: .; j_gene: TRBJ1-2; v_gene: TRBV25-1; CDR3nt: TGTGCCAGCAGTTTTATGACGGCCTATGGCTACACCTTC; CDR3aa: CASSFMTAYGYTF
d_gene: .; abundance: once; j_gene: TRBJ2-1; v_gene: TRBV7-6; CDR3nt: TGTGCCAGCAGCTTAGCGGGGGGCAATGAGCAGTTCTTC; CDR3aa: CASSLAGGNEQFF
d_gene: TRBD2; abundance: .; j_gene: TRBJ2-2; v_gene: TRBV5-1; CDR3nt: TGCGCCAGCAGCTTGAGTTCCCTAGCGGGGGGCCACACCGGGGAGCTGTTTTTT; CDR3aa: CASSLSSLAGGHTGELFF
d_gene: TRBD1; abundance: .; j_gene: TRBJ2-7; v_gene: TRBV19; CDR3nt: TGTGCCAGTAGTATAGGGGGACAGGGGAACGAGCAGTACTTC; CDR3aa: CASSIGGQGNEQYF
d_gene: .; abundance: .; j_gene: TRBJ2-1; v_gene: TRBV5-1; CDR3nt: TGCGCCAGCAGCTTATTGGAGAATGAGCAGTTCTTC; CDR3aa: CASSLLENEQFF
d_gene: TRBD1; abundance: .; j_gene: TRBJ2-7; v_gene: TRBV6-1; CDR3nt: TGTGCCAGCAGTGGGACAGGCGAGGGCTACGAGCAGTACTTC; CDR3aa: CASSGTGEGYEQYF
d_gene: TRBD2; abundance: .; j_gene: TRBJ2-1; v_gene: TRBV7-9; CDR3nt: TGTGCCAGCGGGGGAGGGCCGACCAATTACAATGAGCAGTTCTTC; CDR3aa: CASGGGPTNYNEQFF
d_gene: .; abundance: .; j_gene: TRBJ2-6; v_gene: TRBV30; CDR3nt: TGTGCCTGCAACGTCCTGACTTTC; CDR3aa: CACNVLTF
d_gene: .; abundance: .; j_gene: TRBJ2-7; v_gene: TRBV6-6; CDR3nt: TGTGCCAGCAGTTACCTCGCGGGGAGCTCCTACGAGCAGTACTTC; CDR3aa: CASSYLAGSSYEQYF
d_gene: TRBD2; abundance: .; j_gene: TRBJ2-1; v_gene: TRBV5-1; CDR3nt: TGCGCCAGCAGCTTGGGACTAGCGGGAGTGGAGCAGTTCTTC; CDR3aa: CASSLGLAGVEQFF